A single sample gave rise to the 5 T cell receptor beta chains below, sequenced in a study of blood T cell repertoires in COVID-19 (dated by TCRdb to the early 2020s). Libraries were made using the immunoSEQ multiplex PCR assay. TCRdb stores this immuneACCESS table with in-frame sequences only. Part of the clones is absent; in the studies checked, under half of the shortfall reflects unresolved V genes, and no reason is known for the rest. The sample contains about 140,000 clones, around 82% of them found a single time. In total, the top ten clones hold under 5% of the sample. Sample: peripheral blood. These receptors were taken from a woman aged 60-75 years with acute or convalescent COVID-19.

This chain links TRBV28 with TRBJ2-3, with 10 nucleotides matching TRBD1. Trimming removed 5 bases from V and 3 bases from J; junction bases left unmatched: 5. Germline CDR1 and CDR2: MDHEN and SYDVKM. This CDR3 spans 15 amino acids. The CDR3 region has the DNA TGTGCCAGCAGTACGACAGGGGGCGCGACAGATACGCAGTATTTT. Encoded protein: CASSTTGGATDTQYF.

The rearrangement uses TRBV7-9 and TRBJ1-3; 11 nucleotides line up with TRBD1. CDR1 is SEHNR, CDR2 FQNEAQ, per germline (reference sequence). The CDR3 length is 16 residues. V lost 1 base and J lost 4; bases outside the gene matches: 3. The CDR3 loop reads CASSLGDRGTGNTIYF. The CDR3 nucleotides are TGTGCCAGCAGCTTAGGGGACAGGGGGACAGGAAACACCATATATTTT.

J is TRBJ1-1 and V is TRBV6-2 or TRBV6-3; perhaps TRBD1 as D (6 bases). V lost 7 bases and J 0 bases, leaving 15 bases between the germline ends. The CDR3 spans 15 residues. Per germline, CDR1 MNHEY and CDR2 SVGEGT. CDR3 DNA sequence: TGTGCCAGCACCCCCAGGGGTCGGATGAACACTGAAGCTTTCTTT. As protein: CASTPRGRMNTEAFF.

V usage is TRBV10-3 and J usage is TRBJ1-3; a weak D match, TRBD1 (5 bases). CDR1 and CDR2 (germline): ENHRY, SYGVKD. The CDR3 covers 14 residues. Trimming removed 10 bases at V and 2 bases at J, with 15 bases between. For the CDR3, the DNA is TGTGCCACCTCGATGGGGGGGGCTGGAAACACCATATATTTT. It translates to CATSMGGAGNTIYF.

The gene calls are TRBV5-5 and TRBJ2-3; 10 positions agree with TRBD1. Germline-derived CDR1 and CDR2 are SGHKS and YYEKEE (reference sequence). The CDR3 extends over 14 amino acids. Germline trimming cut 4 bases from V and 5 bases from J; bases unmatched to any gene: 4. The CDR3 bases are TGTGCCAGCAGCCTAGGACAGGGGGGAGATACGCAGTATTTT. Translation gives CASSLGQGGDTQYF.